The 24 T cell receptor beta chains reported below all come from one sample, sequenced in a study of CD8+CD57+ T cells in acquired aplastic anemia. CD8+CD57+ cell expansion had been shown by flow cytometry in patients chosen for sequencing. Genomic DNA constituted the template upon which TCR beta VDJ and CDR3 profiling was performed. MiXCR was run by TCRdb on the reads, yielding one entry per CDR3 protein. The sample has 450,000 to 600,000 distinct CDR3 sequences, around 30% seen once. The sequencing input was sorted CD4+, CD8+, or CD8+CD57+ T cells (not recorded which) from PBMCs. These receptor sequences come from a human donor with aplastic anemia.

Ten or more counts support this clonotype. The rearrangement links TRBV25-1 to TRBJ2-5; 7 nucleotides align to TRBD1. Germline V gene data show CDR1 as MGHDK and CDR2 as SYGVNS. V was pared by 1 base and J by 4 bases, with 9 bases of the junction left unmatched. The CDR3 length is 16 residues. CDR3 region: CASSESRQGRRETQYF. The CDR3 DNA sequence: TGTGCCAGCAGTGAATCCAGACAGGGTCGGCGAGAGACCCAGTACTTC. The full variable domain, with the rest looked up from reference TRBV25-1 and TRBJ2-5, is EADIYQTPRYLVIGTGKKITLECSQTMGHDKMYWYQQDPGMELHLIHYSYGVNSTEKGDLSSESTVSRIRTEHFPLTLESARPSHTSQYLCASSESRQGRRETQYFGPGTRLLVL.

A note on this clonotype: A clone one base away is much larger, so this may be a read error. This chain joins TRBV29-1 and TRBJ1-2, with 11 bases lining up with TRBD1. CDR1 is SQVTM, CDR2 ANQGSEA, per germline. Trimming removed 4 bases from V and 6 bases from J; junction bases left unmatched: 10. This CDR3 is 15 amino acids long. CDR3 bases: TGCAGCGTTGGAGTGGGACAGGGGGTAGCCCATGGCTACACCTTC. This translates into CSVGVGQGVAHGYTF.

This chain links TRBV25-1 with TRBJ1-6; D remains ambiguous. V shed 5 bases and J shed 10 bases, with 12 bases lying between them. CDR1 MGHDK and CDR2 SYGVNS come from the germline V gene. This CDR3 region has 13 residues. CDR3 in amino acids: CASSPPVASPLHF. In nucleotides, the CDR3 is TGTGCCAGCAGTCCCCCGGTTGCGTCACCCCTCCACTTT.

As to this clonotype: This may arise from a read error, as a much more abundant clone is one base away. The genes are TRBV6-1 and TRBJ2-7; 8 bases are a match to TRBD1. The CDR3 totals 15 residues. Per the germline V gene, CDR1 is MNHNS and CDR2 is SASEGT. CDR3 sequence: CASSLRGRVAYGQYF. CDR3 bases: TGTGCCAGCAGCCTCAGGGGGCGCGTGGCCTACGGGCAGTACTTC.

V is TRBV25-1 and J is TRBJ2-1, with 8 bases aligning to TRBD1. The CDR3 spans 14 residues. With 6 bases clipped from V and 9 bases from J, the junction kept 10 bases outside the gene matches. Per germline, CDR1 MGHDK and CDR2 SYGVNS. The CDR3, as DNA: TGTGCCAGCAGCCAGGGACAGGCTAACGGTGAGCAGTTCTTC. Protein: CASSQGQANGEQFF.

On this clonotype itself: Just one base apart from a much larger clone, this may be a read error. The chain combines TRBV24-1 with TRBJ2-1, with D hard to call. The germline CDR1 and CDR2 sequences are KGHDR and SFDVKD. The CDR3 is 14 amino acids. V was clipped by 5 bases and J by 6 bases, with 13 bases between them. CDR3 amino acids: CATSVGMGSNEQFF. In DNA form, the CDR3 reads TGTGCCACCAGTGTGGGCATGGGGTCCAATGAGCAGTTCTTC.

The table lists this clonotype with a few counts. CDR3 nucleotides: TGTGCCAGCAGCCAGCGCAGCTGGAGGGTGGGGCCCTACGAGCAGTACTTC. This codes for CASSQRSWRVGPYEQYF. The rearrangement uses TRBV24-1 and TRBJ2-7; possible D gene TRBD2, 6 bases. The ends were cut back, 11 bases at V and 2 bases at J, with 27 bases in the middle. The CDR3 has 17 amino acids. Germline CDR1 KGHDR, CDR2 SFDVKD.

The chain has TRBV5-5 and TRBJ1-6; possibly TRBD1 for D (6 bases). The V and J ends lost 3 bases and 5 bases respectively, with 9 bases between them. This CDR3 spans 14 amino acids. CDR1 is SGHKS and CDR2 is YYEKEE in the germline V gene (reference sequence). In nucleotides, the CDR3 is TGTGCCAGCAGCTGGGGGGCGAATAATTCACCCCTCCACTTT. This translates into CASSWGANNSPLHF.

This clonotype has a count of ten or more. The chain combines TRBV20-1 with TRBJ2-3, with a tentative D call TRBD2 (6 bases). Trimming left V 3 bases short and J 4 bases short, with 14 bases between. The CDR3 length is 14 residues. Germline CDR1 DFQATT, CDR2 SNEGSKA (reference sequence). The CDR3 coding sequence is TGCAGTGCTAGTGCAGGAGGGGCAGCAGATACGCAGTATTTT. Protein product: CSASAGGAADTQYF.

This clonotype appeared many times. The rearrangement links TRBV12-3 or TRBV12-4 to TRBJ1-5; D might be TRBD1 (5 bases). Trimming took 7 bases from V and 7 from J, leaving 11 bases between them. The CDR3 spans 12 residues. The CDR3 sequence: CASMTGGQPQHF. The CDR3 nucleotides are TGTGCCAGCATGACGGGGGGACAGCCCCAGCATTTT.

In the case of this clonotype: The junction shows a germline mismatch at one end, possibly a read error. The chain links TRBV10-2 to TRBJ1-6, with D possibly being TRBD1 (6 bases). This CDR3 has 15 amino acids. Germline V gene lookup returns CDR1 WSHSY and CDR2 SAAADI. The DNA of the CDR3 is TGCGCCCGCAGTTCTGGACAGAGCTATAATTCACCCCTCCACTTT. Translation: CARSSGQSYNSPLHF.

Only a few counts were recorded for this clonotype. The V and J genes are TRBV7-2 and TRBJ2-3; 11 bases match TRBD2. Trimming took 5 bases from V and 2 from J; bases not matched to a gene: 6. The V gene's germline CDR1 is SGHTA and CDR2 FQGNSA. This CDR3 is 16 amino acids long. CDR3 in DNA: TGTGCCAGCAGCCCCTCTAGCGGGGGGACCACAGATACGCAGTATTTT. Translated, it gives CASSPSSGGTTDTQYF.

The CDR3 DNA reads TGTGCCAGCAGTCCCTCGGGGGCTCGTGGCTACACCTTC. This sequence encodes CASSPSGARGYTF. The chain links TRBV2 to TRBJ1-2; TRBD1 is a possible D gene (6 bases). The CDR3 extends over 13 amino acids. V gave up 5 bases and J gave up 7 bases, with 14 bases separating them. The germline gives CDR1 SNHLY, CDR2 FYNNEI. Full variable domain (remainder filled in from reference TRBV2 and TRBJ1-2): EPEVTQTPSHQVTQMGQEVILRCVPISNHLYFYWYRQILGQKVEFLVSFYNNEISEKSEIFDDQFSVERPDGSNFTLKIRSTKLEDSAMYFCASSPSGARGYTFGSGTRLTVV.

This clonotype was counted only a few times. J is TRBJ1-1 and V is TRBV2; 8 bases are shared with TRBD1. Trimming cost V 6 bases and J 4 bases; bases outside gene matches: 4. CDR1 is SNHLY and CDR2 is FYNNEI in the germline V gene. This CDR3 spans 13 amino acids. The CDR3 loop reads CASRVDRGTEAFF. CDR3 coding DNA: TGTGCCAGCAGGGTCGACAGGGGCACTGAAGCTTTCTTT.

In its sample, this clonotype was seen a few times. The CDR3 here is CASSYRAGPYNSPLHF. CDR3 DNA sequence: TGTGCCAGCAGTTACAGAGCTGGGCCATATAATTCACCCCTCCACTTT. V gene TRBV6-5 combines with J gene TRBJ1-6; D uncertain. CDR1 is MNHEY, CDR2 SVGAGI, per germline. V was pared by 2 bases and J by 4 bases, with 12 bases between. There are 16 residues in the CDR3.

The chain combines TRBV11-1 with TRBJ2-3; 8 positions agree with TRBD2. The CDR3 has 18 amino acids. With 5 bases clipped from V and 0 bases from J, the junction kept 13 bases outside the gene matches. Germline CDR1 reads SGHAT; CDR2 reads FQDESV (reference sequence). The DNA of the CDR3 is TGTGCCAGCAGCAACGCGGGGGGCACCTTCCCTAGCACAGATACGCAGTATTTT. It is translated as CASSNAGGTFPSTDTQYF.

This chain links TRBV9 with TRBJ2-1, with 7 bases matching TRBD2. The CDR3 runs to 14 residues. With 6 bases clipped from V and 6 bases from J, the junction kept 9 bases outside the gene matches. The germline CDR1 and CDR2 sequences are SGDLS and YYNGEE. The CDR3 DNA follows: TGTGCCAGCAACCCGGGACTAACATCCAATGAGCAGTTCTTC. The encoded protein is CASNPGLTSNEQFF.

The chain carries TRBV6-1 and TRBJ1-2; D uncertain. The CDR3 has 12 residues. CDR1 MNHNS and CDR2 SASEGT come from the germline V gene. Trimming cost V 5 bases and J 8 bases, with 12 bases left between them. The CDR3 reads CASSPLFGGYTF. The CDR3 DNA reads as TGTGCCAGCAGTCCCCTTTTTGGAGGCTACACCTTC.

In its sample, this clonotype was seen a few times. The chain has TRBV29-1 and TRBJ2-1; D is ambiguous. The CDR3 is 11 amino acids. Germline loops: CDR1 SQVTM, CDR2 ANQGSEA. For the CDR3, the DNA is TGCTATTATAGCTCCTACAATGAGCAGTTCTTC. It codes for CYYSSYNEQFF.

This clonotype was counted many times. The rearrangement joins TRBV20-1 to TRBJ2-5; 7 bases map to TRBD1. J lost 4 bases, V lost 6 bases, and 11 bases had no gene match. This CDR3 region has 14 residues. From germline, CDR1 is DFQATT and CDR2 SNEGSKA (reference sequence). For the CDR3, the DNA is TGCAGTGCCCAGGAGACAGGGTCGACAGAGACCCAGTACTTC. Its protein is CSAQETGSTETQYF.

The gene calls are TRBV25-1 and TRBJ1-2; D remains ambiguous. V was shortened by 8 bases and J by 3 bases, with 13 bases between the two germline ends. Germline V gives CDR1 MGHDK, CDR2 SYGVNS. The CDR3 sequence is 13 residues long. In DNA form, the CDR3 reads TGTGCCAGCGTCGGGGTCGGGGACTATGGCTACACCTTC. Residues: CASVGVGDYGYTF.

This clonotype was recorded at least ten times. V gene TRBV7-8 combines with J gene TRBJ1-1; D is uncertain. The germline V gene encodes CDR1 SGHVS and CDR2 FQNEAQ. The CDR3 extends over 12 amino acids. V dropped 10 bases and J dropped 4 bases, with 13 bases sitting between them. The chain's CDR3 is CATTRALTEAFF. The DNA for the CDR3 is TGTGCCACAACCCGGGCCCTCACTGAAGCTTTCTTT.

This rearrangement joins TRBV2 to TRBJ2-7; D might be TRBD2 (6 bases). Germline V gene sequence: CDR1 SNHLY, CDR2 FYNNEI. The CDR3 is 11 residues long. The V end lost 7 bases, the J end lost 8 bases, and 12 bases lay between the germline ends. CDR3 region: CASTGEDKQYF. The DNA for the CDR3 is TGTGCCAGCACGGGAGAAGACAAGCAGTACTTC.

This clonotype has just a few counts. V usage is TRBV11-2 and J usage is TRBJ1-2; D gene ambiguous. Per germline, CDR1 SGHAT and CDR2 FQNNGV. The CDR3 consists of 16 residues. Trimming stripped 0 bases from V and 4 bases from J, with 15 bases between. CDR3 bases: TGTGCCAGCAGCTTAGATCGGAGGGAAACTCTCTATGGCTACACCTTC. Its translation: CASSLDRRETLYGYTF. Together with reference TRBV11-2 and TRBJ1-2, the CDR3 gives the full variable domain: EAGVAQSPRYKIIEKRQSVAFWCNPISGHATLYWYQQILGQGPKLLIQFQNNGVVDDSQLPKDRFSAERLKGVDSTLKIQPAKLEDSAVYLCASSLDRRETLYGYTFGSGTRLTVV.